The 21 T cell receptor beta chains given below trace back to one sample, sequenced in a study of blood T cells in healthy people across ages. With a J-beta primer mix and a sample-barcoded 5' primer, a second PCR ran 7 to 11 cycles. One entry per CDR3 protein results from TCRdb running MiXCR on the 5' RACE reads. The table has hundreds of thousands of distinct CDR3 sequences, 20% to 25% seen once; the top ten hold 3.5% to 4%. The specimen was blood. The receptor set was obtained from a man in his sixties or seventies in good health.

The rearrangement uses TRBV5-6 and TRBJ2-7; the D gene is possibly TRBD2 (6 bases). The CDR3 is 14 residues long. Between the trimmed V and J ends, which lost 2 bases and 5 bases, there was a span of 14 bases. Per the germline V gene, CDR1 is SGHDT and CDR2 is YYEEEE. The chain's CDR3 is CASSFYGGSDEQYF. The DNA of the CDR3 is TGTGCCAGCAGCTTTTACGGGGGTAGCGACGAGCAGTACTTC.

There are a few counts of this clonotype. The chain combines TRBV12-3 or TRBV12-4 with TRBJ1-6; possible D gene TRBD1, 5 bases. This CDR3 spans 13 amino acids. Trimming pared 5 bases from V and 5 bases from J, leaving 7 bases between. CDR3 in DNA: TGTGCCAGCAGTAGACAGAATAATTCACCCCTCCACTTT. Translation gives CASSRQNNSPLHF.

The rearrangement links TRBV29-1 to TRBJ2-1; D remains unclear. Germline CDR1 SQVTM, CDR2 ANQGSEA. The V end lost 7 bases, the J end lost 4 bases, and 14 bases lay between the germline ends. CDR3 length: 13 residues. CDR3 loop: CSARVLGYNEQFF. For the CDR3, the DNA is TGCAGCGCCCGGGTCCTAGGTTACAATGAGCAGTTCTTC.

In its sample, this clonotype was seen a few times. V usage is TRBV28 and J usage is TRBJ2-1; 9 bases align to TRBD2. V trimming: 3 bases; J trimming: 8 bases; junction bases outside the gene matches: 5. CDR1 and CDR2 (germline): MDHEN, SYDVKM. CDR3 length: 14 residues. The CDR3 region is CASSLRAGGDEQFF. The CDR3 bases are TGTGCCAGCAGTTTGAGGGCGGGAGGGGATGAGCAGTTCTTC.

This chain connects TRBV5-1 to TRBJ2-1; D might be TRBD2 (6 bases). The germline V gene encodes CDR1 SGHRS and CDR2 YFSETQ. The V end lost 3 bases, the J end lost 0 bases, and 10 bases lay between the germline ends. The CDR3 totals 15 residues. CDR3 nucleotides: TGCGCCAGCAGCTCTTCTAGCGCCTCCTACAATGAGCAGTTCTTC. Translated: CASSSSSASYNEQFF.

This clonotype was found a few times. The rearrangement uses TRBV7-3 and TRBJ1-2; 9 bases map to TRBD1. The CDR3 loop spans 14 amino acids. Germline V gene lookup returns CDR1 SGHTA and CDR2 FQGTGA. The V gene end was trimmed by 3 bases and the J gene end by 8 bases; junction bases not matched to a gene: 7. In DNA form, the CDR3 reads TGTGCCAGCAGCTTGAATCGACAGGGGGACGGCTACACCTTC. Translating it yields CASSLNRQGDGYTF. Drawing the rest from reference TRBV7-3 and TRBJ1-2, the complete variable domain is GAGVSQTPSNKVTEKGKYVELRCDPISGHTALYWYRQSLGQGPEFLIYFQGTGAADDSGLPNDRFFAVRPEGSVSTLKIQRTERGDSAVYLCASSLNRQGDGYTFGSGTRLTVV.

For the CDR3, the DNA is TGTGCCAGCAGCTTAGTGGAGGGGGCAGGGTCACACAATGAGCAGTTCTTC. Protein sequence: CASSLVEGAGSHNEQFF. V gene TRBV7-6 combines with J gene TRBJ2-1; D is possibly TRBD1 (7 bases). The CDR3 has 17 amino acids. V dropped 1 base and J dropped 5 bases, with 18 bases sitting between them. Looked up from germline, CDR1 is SGHVS and CDR2 is FNYEAQ.

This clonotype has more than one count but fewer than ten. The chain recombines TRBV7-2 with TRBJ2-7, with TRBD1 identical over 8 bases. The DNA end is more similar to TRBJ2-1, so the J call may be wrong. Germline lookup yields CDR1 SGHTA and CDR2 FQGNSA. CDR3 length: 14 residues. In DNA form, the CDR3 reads TGTGCCAGCAGCTTACAACAGGGGGTTAATGAGCAGTTCTTC. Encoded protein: CASSLQQGVNEQFF.

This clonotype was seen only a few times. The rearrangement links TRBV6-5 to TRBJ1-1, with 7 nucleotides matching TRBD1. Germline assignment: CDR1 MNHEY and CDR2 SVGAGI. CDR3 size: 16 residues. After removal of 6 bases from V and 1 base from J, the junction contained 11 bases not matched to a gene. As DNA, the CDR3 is TGTGCCAGCAGCCTTAATGACAGGGTCCCGAACACTGAAGCTTTCTTT. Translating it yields CASSLNDRVPNTEAFF.

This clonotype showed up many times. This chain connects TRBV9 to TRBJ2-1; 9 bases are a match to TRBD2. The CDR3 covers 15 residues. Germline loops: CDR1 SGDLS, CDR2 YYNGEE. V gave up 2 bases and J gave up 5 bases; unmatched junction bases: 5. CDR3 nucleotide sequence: TGTGCCAGCAGCGTTTTAGCGGGAGAGCACAATGAGCAGTTCTTC. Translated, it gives CASSVLAGEHNEQFF.

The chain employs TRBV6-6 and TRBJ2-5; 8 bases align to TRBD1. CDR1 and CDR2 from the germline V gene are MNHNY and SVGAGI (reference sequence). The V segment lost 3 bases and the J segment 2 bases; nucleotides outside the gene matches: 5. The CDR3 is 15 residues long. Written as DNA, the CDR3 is TGTGCCAGCAGTTATGGGAGACAGGGGCAAGAGACCCAGTACTTC. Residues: CASSYGRQGQETQYF.

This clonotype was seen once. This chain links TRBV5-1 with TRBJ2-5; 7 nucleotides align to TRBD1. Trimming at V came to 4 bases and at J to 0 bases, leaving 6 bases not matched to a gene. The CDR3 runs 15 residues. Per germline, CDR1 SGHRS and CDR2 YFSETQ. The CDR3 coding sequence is TGCGCCAGCAGCCCCTCGACAGGGTACCAAGAGACCCAGTACTTC. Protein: CASSPSTGYQETQYF.

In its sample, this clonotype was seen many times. The CDR3 coding sequence is TGTGCCAGCTTCGACCCGGGACTACCCTACAATGAGCAGTTCTTC. This encodes CASFDPGLPYNEQFF. J is TRBJ2-1 and V is TRBV7-9, with 7 bases matching TRBD2. Germline V gene lookup returns CDR1 SEHNR and CDR2 FQNEAQ (reference sequence). With 8 bases clipped from V and 2 bases from J, the junction kept 9 bases outside the gene matches. This CDR3 is 15 amino acids long.

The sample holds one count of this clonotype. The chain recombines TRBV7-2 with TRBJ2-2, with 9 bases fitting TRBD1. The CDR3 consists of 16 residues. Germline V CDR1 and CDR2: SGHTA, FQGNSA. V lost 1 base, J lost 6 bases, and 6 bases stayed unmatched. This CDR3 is CASSLGGTGSAGELFF. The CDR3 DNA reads TGTGCCAGCAGCTTAGGCGGGACAGGGTCTGCCGGGGAGCTGTTTTTT.

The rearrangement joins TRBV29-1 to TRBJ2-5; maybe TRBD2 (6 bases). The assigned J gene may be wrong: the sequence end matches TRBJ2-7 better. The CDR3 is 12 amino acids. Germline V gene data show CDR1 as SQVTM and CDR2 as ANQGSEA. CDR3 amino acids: CSGGDSDYEQYF. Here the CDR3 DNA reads TGCAGCGGTGGGGACTCTGATTACGAGCAGTACTTC.

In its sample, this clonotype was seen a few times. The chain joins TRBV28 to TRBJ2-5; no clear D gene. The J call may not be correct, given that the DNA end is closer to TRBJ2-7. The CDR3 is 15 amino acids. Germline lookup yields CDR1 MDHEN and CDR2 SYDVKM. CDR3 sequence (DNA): TGTGCCAGCAGTGAGCTATACGAGAAAACCTACGAGCAGTACTTC. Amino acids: CASSELYEKTYEQYF.

The CDR3 spells CASSGRLAGTYNEQFF. CDR3 sequence (DNA): TGTGCCAGCAGTGGCCGACTAGCTGGCACCTACAATGAGCAGTTCTTC. The V and J genes are TRBV6-1 and TRBJ2-5, with 7 bases identical to TRBD2. The DNA end is a closer match to TRBJ2-1, so the J assignment may be wrong. Germline CDR1 and CDR2: MNHNS and SASEGT. This CDR3 region has 16 residues.

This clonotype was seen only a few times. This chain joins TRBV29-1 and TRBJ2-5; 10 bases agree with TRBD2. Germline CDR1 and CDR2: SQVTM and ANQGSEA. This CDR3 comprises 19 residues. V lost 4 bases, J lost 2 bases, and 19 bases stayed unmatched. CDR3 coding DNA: TGCAGCGTTGGGGGGGATAAAATTGGACTAGCGGAAGTACAAGAGACCCAGTACTTC. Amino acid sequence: CSVGGDKIGLAEVQETQYF.

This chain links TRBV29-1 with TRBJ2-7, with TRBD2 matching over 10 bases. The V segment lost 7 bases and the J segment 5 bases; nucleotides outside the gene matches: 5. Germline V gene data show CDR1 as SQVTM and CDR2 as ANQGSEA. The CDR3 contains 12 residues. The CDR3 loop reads CSAGLAADEQYF. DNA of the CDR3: TGCAGCGCCGGACTAGCGGCCGACGAGCAGTACTTC.

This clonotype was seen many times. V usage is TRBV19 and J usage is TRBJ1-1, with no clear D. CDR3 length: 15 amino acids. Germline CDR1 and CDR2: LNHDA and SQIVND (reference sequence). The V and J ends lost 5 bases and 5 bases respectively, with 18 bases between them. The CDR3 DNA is TGTGCCAGTAGTTACCGGGGTCCCCTCCAAACTGAAGCTTTCTTT. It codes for CASSYRGPLQTEAFF.

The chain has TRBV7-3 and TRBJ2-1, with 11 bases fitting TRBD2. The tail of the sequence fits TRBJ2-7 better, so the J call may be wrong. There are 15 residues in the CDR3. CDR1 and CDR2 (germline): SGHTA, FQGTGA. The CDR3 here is CASSLILAGGNEQYF. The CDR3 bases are TGTGCCAGCAGCTTAATTTTAGCGGGAGGGAATGAGCAGTACTTC.